This entry is about one T cell receptor beta chain. At least ten counts were recorded for this clonotype. Which antigen it targets is not known. No much larger clone exists at a distance of one base, and base qualities are not known. From the germline V gene (reference sequence), CDR1 is LNHNV and CDR2 is YYDKDF. There are 15 amino acids in the CDR3, from cysteine to phenylalanine inclusive. The CDR3 DNA has 45 bases and is translated from base 1. Between the V and J ends, shortened by 0 bases and 3 bases respectively, the junction contains 12 bases. Amplification of TCR beta CDR3 regions was carried out from RNA transcripts. The TCR CDR3 was subjected to a first round of RT-PCR using the HTBI primer set and the Qiagen OneStep RT-PCR kit. The libraries were constructed in a second round of multiplex PCR and then size-selected and purified. The libraries were sequenced on an Illumina HiSeq2000 using paired-end 100 bp reads. The published analysis was carried out like this. SOAPnuke was used to process the raw data, with reads discarded if the reads contained adapters or uncalled bases, had a mean Phred below 15, or lacked an exact constant-primer or identifier match. High-quality paired reads were merged using COPE v1.2.5, and each unique nucleotide sequence was defined as a clonotype. Clonotypes were aligned to IMGT TRBV, TRBD and TRBJ reference segments using MiTCR v1.1. The analysis was restricted to V-J combinations with a frequency above 0.0001, which together covered about 99% of the repertoires. The TCS score was defined as the ratio of F50 (clonal expansion) to E x V (chaos), calculated using BLOSUM62-based TCRdist between CDR3 peptides within each V-J. Welch's t-statistics and random forest reduced roughly 540 V-J features to 13, which were used in a naive Bayes classifier (R e1071). The raw public data were reprocessed by TCRdb itself: fastp quality trimming at Q25, MiXCR clonotype calling, in-frame beta chains only. Entries are consolidated by CDR3 protein sequence, retaining the most common genes and DNA. It is TCRdb's table, rather than the study itself, that gives the V and J calls and clone size. Present in this sample are fewer than 350,000 distinct CDR3 sequences, 15% to 20% of which were seen just once. Of the sample, about a sixth is held by the ten largest clones.

The source of the sample is a study of T cells in Graves' hyperthyroidism and ophthalmopathy (dated by TCRdb to the late 2010s). For the wider study: Peripheral blood samples were taken at the time of initial diagnosis, prior to any treatment. TCR Vbeta CDR3 sequencing of some 140 peripheral blood samples (over 40 ophthalmopathy, roughly 74 hyperthyroidism and roughly 17 progressor patients) is reported in the paper. Following sampling, methimazole starting at 30 mg daily was given to hyperthyroidism patients, and high-dose intravenous methylprednisolone was given to ophthalmopathy patients. To identify distinguishing TCR V-J signatures, a discovery cohort of 100 or so patients was used, comprising 40 to 45 with Graves' ophthalmopathy and around 60 with stable Graves' hyperthyroidism. For training and testing, the approximately 97 patients in the discovery cohort were randomly divided in a 7:3 ratio. The study also compared thyroid tissue and blood T-cell repertoires from about 6 Graves' hyperthyroidism patients. Prospective prediction of ophthalmopathy was tested in an independent validation cohort of 18 to 20 hyperthyroidism patients and some 17 patients who later progressed to ophthalmopathy. General conclusions and limits of the study: During validation, the model predicted progression to ophthalmopathy a median of about 6.3 months ahead of onset, with around 71% sensitivity and 72.22% specificity. Most expanded thyroid clonotypes (frequency above 0.001) were also found in blood, which suggests that blood repertoires may mirror thyroid immune responses. No statistical method was used to fix the sample size in advance, and group allocation was not hidden from the investigators. A 13 V-J signature model separated ophthalmopathy from stable hyperthyroidism, with 87.88% sensitivity and 81.08% specificity in cross-validation and 80%/75% in testing.

Ophthalmopathy patients had moderately to severely active disease, with a Clinical Activity Score of 3 or more, a NOSPECS grade of 4 or more, and a disease duration of less than 3 months. The study excluded patients with uncontrolled infections, other autoimmune diseases, pregnancy or lactation. Diagnoses were based on clinical symptoms, serum thyroxine and TRAb, thyroid ultrasound and orbital computed tomography. PBMCs were isolated from about 9 ml of fresh peripheral blood by Ficoll-Paque density gradient centrifugation. Total RNA was extracted using Trizol reagent, and RNA quality was assessed on an Agilent 2100 Bioanalyzer.

Source material: blood. The V and J genes are TRBV15 and TRBJ2-7, with TRBD2 perhaps the D gene, on 5 matching bases. The origin of this receptor is a woman in her thirties or forties with Graves' ophthalmopathy. The CDR3 protein: CATSRDGSRDYEQYF. Here is the DNA: TGTGCCACCAGCAGAGATGGGAGCAGAGACTACGAGCAGTACTTC.